These 3 T cell receptor beta chains share one sample of origin, sequenced in a study of T cell repertoires in ileal Crohn's disease. The repertoire was sequenced with immunoSEQ multiplex PCR; TCRdb's copy has only in-frame clones and lacks some. This table has approximately 13,000 clones, more than 60% appearing once. Described time point: inflamed ileum from the surgical specimen. Sequencing used ileal tissue. These receptors were collected from an adult with Crohn's disease.

Notes on this clone: Other DNA sequences in this specimen translate into the identical CDR3. CDR3 in amino acids: CASNRKTGPGGNTIYF. The CDR3 DNA is TGTGCCAGCAACCGTAAGACAGGGCCGGGTGGAAACACCATATATTTT. The V gene is TRBV5-6, the J gene TRBJ1-3, with 7 bases matching TRBD1. V shed 6 bases, J shed 3 bases, and the junction held 12 bases outside the gene matches. Germline CDR1 is SGHDT and CDR2 is YYEEEE. The CDR3 covers 16 residues. The full variable domain, completed using reference TRBV5-6 and TRBJ1-3, is DAGVTQSPTHLIKTRGQQVTLRCSPKSGHDTVSWYQQALGQGPQFIFQYYEEEERQRGNFPDRFSGHQFPNYSSELNVNALLLGDSALYLCASNRKTGPGGNTIYFGEGSWLTVV.

CDR3 coding DNA: TGTGCCTGGAGTAGGACAGAAAACACTGAAGCTTTCTTT. Translated: CAWSRTENTEAFF. J is TRBJ1-1 and V is TRBV30, with D possibly TRBD1 on 6 matching bases. The CDR3 is made up of 13 amino acids. Germline-derived CDR1 and CDR2 are GTSNPN and SVGIG (reference sequence). Trimming cost V 2 bases and J 2 bases, with 9 bases left between them.

In this sample, this clone turned up once. The chain uses TRBV2 and TRBJ1-1; TRBD1 agrees at 7 bases. V dropped 6 bases and J dropped 0; count of bases not matched to a gene: 4. Germline V gene sequence: CDR1 SNHLY, CDR2 FYNNEI. The CDR3 contains 14 residues. In DNA form, the CDR3 reads TGTGCCAGCAGGTTAGGGGGCATGAACACTGAAGCTTTCTTT. Protein sequence: CASRLGGMNTEAFF.